This entry lists 18 T cell receptor beta chains sequenced from one sample in a study of CD8 T cells in Susac syndrome. Reverse transcription of roughly 0.5 to 1 ug RNA was performed with random hexamers. Via MiXCR, TCRdb re-called the immunoSEQ multiplex PCR reads, giving one row per CDR3 protein. The sample has about 140,000 distinct CDR3 sequences, around 95% seen once. Sample: CD8+ T cells from PBMCs. The source is a human donor with Susac syndrome.

V usage is TRBV2 and J usage is TRBJ2-7; 8 nucleotides line up with TRBD1. The CDR3 totals 15 residues. V trimming: 6 bases; J trimming: 2 bases; junction bases outside the gene matches: 9. CDR1 is SNHLY, CDR2 FYNNEI, per germline. CDR3 sequence: CASSGGQVIPYEQYF. CDR3 nucleotide sequence: TGTGCCAGCAGCGGGGGACAGGTGATACCCTACGAGCAGTACTTC.

The J gene is TRBJ2-2, the V gene TRBV28, with 7 bases that match TRBD2. The trim removed 9 bases at V and 6 bases at J, leaving 10 bases unmatched. This CDR3 is 14 amino acids long. Germline values: CDR1 MDHEN, CDR2 SYDVKM. CDR3 residues: CASSYGLVSGELFF. CDR3 sequence (DNA): TGTGCCAGTTCCTACGGACTAGTGTCCGGGGAGCTGTTTTTT.

The rearrangement uses TRBV7-6 and TRBJ1-4; D uncertain. The CDR3 loop spans 15 amino acids. Germline V lookup: CDR1 SGHVS, CDR2 FNYEAQ. V was clipped by 3 bases and J by 8 bases, with 16 bases between them. CDR3 amino acids: CASSFDLQGGEKLFF. The CDR3 DNA follows: TGTGCCAGCAGCTTCGACCTCCAAGGAGGGGAAAAACTGTTTTTT.

The chain uses TRBV9 and TRBJ2-3; 10 nucleotides agree with TRBD2. Unmatched junction bases numbered 1, after V lost 3 bases and J lost 3 bases. The CDR3 contains 14 residues. Per the germline V gene, CDR1 is SGDLS and CDR2 is YYNGEE. This chain's CDR3 is CASSGSGRTDTQYF. Here the CDR3 DNA reads TGTGCCAGCAGCGGTAGCGGGAGGACAGATACGCAGTATTTT.

This clonotype appeared a single time. V and J are TRBV28 and TRBJ1-5, with D unclear. The V gene's germline CDR1 is MDHEN and CDR2 SYDVKM. Trimming took 4 bases from V and 4 from J, leaving 23 bases between them. The CDR3 sequence is 18 residues long. The DNA for the CDR3 is TGTGCCAGCAGTTATTCGCCTGACTTGGGGATTCGGAATCAGCCCCAGCATTTT. Protein: CASSYSPDLGIRNQPQHF.

The V and J genes are TRBV12-3 or TRBV12-4 and TRBJ2-1; D remains unclear. Trimming removed 4 bases at V and 10 bases at J, with 17 bases between. This CDR3 spans 14 amino acids. In DNA form, the CDR3 reads TGTGCCAGCAGTTCTGACTCGCGATACCCCGAGCAGTTCTTC. Its translation is CASSSDSRYPEQFF.

This clonotype was seen once. V usage is TRBV12-3 or TRBV12-4 and J usage is TRBJ1-2, with 7 bases fitting TRBD1. V lost 5 bases to trimming and J lost 4 bases; unmatched junction nucleotides: 10. The CDR3 has 15 amino acids. CDR3 protein: CASSIGAGGGYGYTF. The CDR3 region has the DNA TGTGCCAGCAGTATCGGAGCAGGGGGGGGCTATGGCTACACCTTC.

This chain links TRBV2 with TRBJ2-7; the D gene is possibly TRBD2 (6 bases). Germline V gene sequence: CDR1 SNHLY, CDR2 FYNNEI. The CDR3 contains 12 residues. The CDR3 DNA reads as TGTGCGTTGGGGACTGGGCCCTACGAGCAGTACTTC. It codes for CALGTGPYEQYF.

The V call is TRBV7-9, the J call TRBJ1-4; 7 bases agree with TRBD1. In germline, CDR1 is SEHNR, CDR2 FQNEAQ (reference sequence). The V segment lost 5 bases and the J segment 0 bases; nucleotides outside the gene matches: 9. The CDR3 runs 17 residues. CDR3 protein: CASSGPGTEATNEKLFF. CDR3 DNA: TGTGCCAGCAGCGGTCCCGGGACAGAAGCAACTAATGAAAAACTGTTTTTT.

This clonotype was observed once. V usage is TRBV10-3 and J usage is TRBJ2-5; no clear D gene. Trimming took 3 bases from V and 4 from J, leaving 9 bases between them. CDR3 length: 13 amino acids. Germline V gives CDR1 ENHRY, CDR2 SYGVKD. CDR3 nucleotide sequence: TGTGCCATCAGTGAATGGGTCGGAGAGACCCAGTACTTC. Its translation: CAISEWVGETQYF.

The chain recombines TRBV29-1 with TRBJ2-7; D possibly corresponds to TRBD2 (5 bases). The ends were cut back, 2 bases at V and 2 bases at J, with 16 bases in the middle. The germline gives CDR1 SQVTM, CDR2 ANQGSEA. The CDR3 consists of 15 residues. CDR3 coding DNA: TGCAGCGTTGAATCGGTGCTAGCAGGCCCCTACGAGCAGTACTTC. Translating gives CSVESVLAGPYEQYF.

This clonotype was counted between two and nine times. The V and J genes are TRBV28 and TRBJ1-4, with D tentatively TRBD1 (5 bases). Germline assignment: CDR1 MDHEN and CDR2 SYDVKM. Trimming pared 3 bases from V and 0 bases from J, leaving 14 bases between. The CDR3 covers 17 residues. CDR3 residues: CASSFEGRTATNEKLFF. The CDR3 DNA follows: TGTGCCAGCAGTTTCGAGGGGCGGACGGCAACTAATGAAAAACTGTTTTTT.

The gene calls are TRBV3-1 and TRBJ2-5; a weak D match, TRBD1 (6 bases). CDR1 and CDR2 (germline): LGHDT, YNNKEL (reference sequence). The CDR3 length is 14 residues. The V and J ends lost 5 bases and 3 bases respectively, with 13 bases between them. As DNA, the CDR3 is TGTGCCAGCAGCGCTCGGACAGACGAAGAGACCCAGTACTTC. It translates to CASSARTDEETQYF.

The chain uses TRBV30 and TRBJ1-1; D is ambiguous. Germline V gene lookup returns CDR1 GTSNPN and CDR2 SVGIG (reference sequence). This CDR3 has 11 amino acids. V was clipped by 5 bases and J by 1 base, with 5 bases between them. CDR3 residues: CAWGENTEAFF. CDR3 in DNA: TGTGCCTGGGGGGAGAACACTGAAGCTTTCTTT.

The chain uses TRBV20-1 and TRBJ2-5; TRBD2 aligns across 9 bases. The CDR3 length is 12 residues. CDR1 and CDR2 (germline): DFQATT, SNEGSKA (reference sequence). Trimming cost V 8 bases and J 7 bases; bases outside gene matches: 8. This CDR3 is CSQMGTSRTQYF. DNA for the CDR3: TGCAGTCAAATGGGGACTAGCCGGACCCAGTACTTC.

The V gene is TRBV2, the J gene TRBJ1-1, with D maybe TRBD1 (6 bases). Trimming took 3 bases from V and 3 from J, leaving 14 bases between them. CDR3 length: 15 amino acids. Germline CDR1 SNHLY, CDR2 FYNNEI. CDR3 DNA sequence: TGTGCCAGCAGTGACCGACAGGTTTGGGACACTGAAGCTTTCTTT. Translation gives CASSDRQVWDTEAFF.

This chain connects TRBV20-1 to TRBJ1-1; 7 bases match TRBD1. Germline V gene data show CDR1 as DFQATT and CDR2 as SNEGSKA (reference sequence). The ends lost 4 bases at V and 3 bases at J; junction bases unmatched: 8. The CDR3 contains 14 residues. The CDR3 bases are TGCAGTGCTAAAATACAGGGGTGGGACACTGAAGCTTTCTTT. Its protein product is CSAKIQGWDTEAFF.

V gene TRBV9 combines with J gene TRBJ1-4, with 7 bases that match TRBD1. V lost 4 bases, J lost 8 bases, and 8 bases stayed unmatched. Per the germline V gene, CDR1 is SGDLS and CDR2 is YYNGEE. The CDR3 loop spans 14 amino acids. The CDR3 protein is CASSTGTVDEKLFF. Here the CDR3 DNA reads TGTGCCAGCAGCACCGGGACAGTCGACGAAAAACTGTTTTTT. Supplemented by reference TRBV9 and TRBJ1-4, the full variable domain reads DSGVTQTPKHLITATGQRVTLRCSPRSGDLSVYWYQQSLDQGLQFLIQYYNGEERAKGNILERFSAQQFPDLHSELNLSSLELGDSALYFCASSTGTVDEKLFFGSGTQLSVL.